The present T cell receptor beta chain was sequenced within a study of blood T cell repertoires in COVID-19 (dated by TCRdb to 2020 to 2022). About the study as a whole: Collaborator samples came from the United States, Italy and Spain and covered acute and convalescent phases of COVID-19. The material from the prospective study consisted of cDNA or gDNA derived from T cells, B-cell-depleted T cells, or PBMCs. Subjects who had been exposed to COVID-19, were actively infected with it, or had recovered from it provided the deeply sampled blood TCRbeta repertoires that made up the dataset. The repertoires were released in a freely available public database intended as a resource for research on the immune response to SARS-CoV-2. The samples were drawn from two sources: the first 160 participants of the ongoing ImmuneRACE study, and 1,254 subjects contributed by 6 global collaborators. The sample metadata nearly always contained a de-identified subject ID, COVID-19 status, age in years and sex. HLA class I and class II types, where available, came from metadata supplied by the sample provider rather than from assay-based typing. General study outcomes and caveats: The quantity of clinical and demographic metadata differed by source and by participant and was supplied without curation.

CDR1 and CDR2, looked up from the germline V gene (reference sequence), are SEHNR and FQNEAQ. From the cysteine up to the phenylalanine, the CDR3 has a length of 14 residues. Only the CDR3 part of the read is kept: 42 bases, read in frame from the first base. Trimmed from V: 2 bases; trimmed from J: 6 bases; junction bases lacking a gene match: 7. This clone was counted only a few times. The clone's antigen remains unknown. Per-base qualities were not stored, and no clone one base away is much larger. Whole blood was collected in K2EDTA tubes by collaborating institutions according to the institutions' own protocols. Collaborator samples were shipped for TCRbeta analysis as frozen whole blood, isolated PBMCs, or DNA extracted from either sample type. The immunoSEQ Assay, a bias-controlled multiplex PCR, was used to amplify TCRbeta CDR3 regions from genomic DNA. The authors' pipeline ran thus. Nucleated cell counts per sample were estimated from amplification of reference gene primers within the assay. To quantify the absolute abundance of each unique TCRbeta CDR3 rearrangement, sequence reads were collapsed and filtered. For each sample, productive Simpson clonality was calculated as the square root of Simpson's diversity index across productive rearrangements. TCRdb obtained this table from immuneACCESS and retained in-frame rearrangements with V and J assigned. These tables miss some clones; where compared with another copy, unresolved V genes account for less than half of the shortfall, and the remainder is unexplained. V and J calls and clone size follow that table, whereas D and trimming were derived from the DNA. This sample lists 100,000 to 150,000 clones; about 79% were detected once. 37% of the sample rests with the top ten.

Recombination linked TRBV7-9 to TRBJ2-7; 7 bases in the middle match TRBD2. Sequenced material: peripheral blood. This clonotype originated in a man aged 35 to 55 with active or convalescent COVID-19. The nucleotide sequence reads TGTGCCAGCAGCTTATGGGGGACTACATCCGAGCAGTACTTC. Protein translation: CASSLWGTTSEQYF.